This section outlines one TCR beta chain sequence together with its context. Its matching antigen is unknown. Reverse transcription of 0.5 to 1 ug RNA used random hexamers. TCRdb ran MiXCR on the immunoSEQ multiplex PCR reads and lists one entry per CDR3 protein. The profile covers about 190,000 distinct CDR3 sequences, with over 90% appearing a single time and approximately 0.16% taken by the ten largest. It was negative isolation that provided the CD8+ and CD4+ T cells, whereas TEMRA cells were enriched by FACS. The entry originates in a study of CD8 T cells in Susac syndrome. General observations from the study: Among active patients and in TEMRA cells, CD8+ clonal expansion in Susac reached its peak. Approximately 16 Susac-specific public clones were found in total CD8+ repertoires and roughly 5 in CD8+ TEMRA repertoires.

The CDR3 runs 12 residues. V was pared by 1 base and J by 6 bases, with 6 bases between. The germline V gene encodes CDR1 SGHNT and CDR2 YENEEA. The V gene is TRBV11-3, the J gene TRBJ1-1; D remains unclear. The TCR sequence derives from a human donor with Susac syndrome. The sample was CD8+ T cells from PBMCs. The CDR3 bases are TGTGCCAGCAGCTTAGGGGCCGCTGAAGCTTTCTTT. Translated, it gives CASSLGAAEAFF. The complete variable domain, with remaining parts taken from reference TRBV11-3 and TRBJ1-1, reads EAGVVQSPRYKIIEKKQPVAFWCNPISGHNTLYWYLQNLGQGPELLIRYENEEAVDDSQLPKDRFSAERLKGVDSTLKIQPAELGDSAVYLCASSLGAAEAFFGQGTRLTVV.